The clone carrying this T cell receptor beta chain is large. The target antigen is unknown. The PCR used 60 Vbeta and 13 Jbeta primers. The method was immunoSEQ multiplex PCR; TCRdb's version includes in-frame clones alone and lacks a portion of them. The repertoire holds approximately 90,000 clones, roughly 77% seen once, with 2% to 2.5% in the top ten. V dropped 2 bases and J dropped 5 bases, with 9 bases sitting between them. CDR3 length: 13 residues. CDR1 MNHEY and CDR2 SMNVEV come from the germline V gene (reference sequence). The data are from a study of cytomegalovirus exposure and HLA in healthy donors. Notes on the study in general: According to an earlier analysis, most TCR beta V segments yielded productive rearrangements about 87% or about 30% of the time.

The V and J genes are TRBV27 and TRBJ2-5; weak D call: TRBD1 (5 bases). This receptor was taken from a man aged 35-49 years in good health and CMV-seronegative. Sequenced sample: PBMCs. CDR3 sequence reads: CASSLRGGETQYF. As DNA, the CDR3 is TGTGCCAGCAGTTTAAGGGGTGGGGAGACCCAGTACTTC.